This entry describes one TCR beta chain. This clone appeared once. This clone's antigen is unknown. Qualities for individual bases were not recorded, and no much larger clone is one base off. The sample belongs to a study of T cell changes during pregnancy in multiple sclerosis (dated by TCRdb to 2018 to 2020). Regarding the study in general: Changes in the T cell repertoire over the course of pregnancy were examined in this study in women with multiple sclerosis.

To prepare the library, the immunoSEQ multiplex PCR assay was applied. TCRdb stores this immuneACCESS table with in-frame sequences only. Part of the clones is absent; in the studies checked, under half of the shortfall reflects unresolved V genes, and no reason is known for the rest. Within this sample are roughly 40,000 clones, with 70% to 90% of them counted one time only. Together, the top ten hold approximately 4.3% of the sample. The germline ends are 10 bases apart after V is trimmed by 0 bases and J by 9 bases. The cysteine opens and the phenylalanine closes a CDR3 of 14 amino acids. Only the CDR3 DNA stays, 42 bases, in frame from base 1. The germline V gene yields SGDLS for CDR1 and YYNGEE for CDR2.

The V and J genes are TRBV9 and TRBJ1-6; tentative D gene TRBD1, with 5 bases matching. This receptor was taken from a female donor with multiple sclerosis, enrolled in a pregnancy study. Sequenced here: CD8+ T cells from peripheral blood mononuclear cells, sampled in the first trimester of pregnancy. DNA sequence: TGTGCCAGCAGCGTAGGCAGGGATGGTTCACCCCTCCACTTT. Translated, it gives CASSVGRDGSPLHF.